This T cell receptor (beta chain) comes out of a study of response to subunit inactivated influenza vaccine. This clonotype has more than one count but fewer than ten. Antigen specificity is unknown. Using its own MiXCR run on the RT-PCR reads, TCRdb lists one record per CDR3 protein. Among about half a million distinct CDR3 sequences listed, about 25% were seen once. General study findings and limits: The authors offered the suggestion that each seasonal influenza vaccination recruits few new T cells.

The source of this sequence is a man aged 45-65 years who received an inactivated influenza vaccine. Source: CD4+ T cells sorted from PBMCs, taken 4 to 6 days after vaccination.

CDR3 region: CAISERAFGDTQYF. The CDR3 DNA reads TGTGCCATCAGTGAGCGGGCGTTTGGAGATACGCAGTATTTT. V and J are TRBV10-3 and TRBJ2-3; D call uncertain. This CDR3 is built from 14 residues. The V end was cut by 2 bases, the J end by 5 bases, with 11 bases between. Germline CDR1 is ENHRY and CDR2 is SYGVKD.